Each of the 27 T cell receptor beta chains below was sequenced from the same sample in a study of T cell responses to AZD1222 COVID-19 vaccine. Assay used: immunoSEQ multiplex PCR; TCRdb lists only in-frame clones, some missing. The sample shows around 160,000 clones, more than 75% of them seen only once. Specimen: peripheral blood, collected on day 0 of MenACWY control vaccination. The origin of the receptors is an adult in good health.

The DNA for the CDR3 is TGTGCCAGCAGGGCAAGTGAGAGTCAGCCCCAGCATTTT. This codes for CASRASESQPQHF. The genes are TRBV7-9 and TRBJ1-5; D remains ambiguous. The germline V gene has CDR1 SEHNR and CDR2 FQNEAQ (reference sequence). Trimming left V 6 bases short and J 6 bases short, with 12 bases between. This CDR3 contains 13 residues.

The chain recombines TRBV24-1 with TRBJ2-2; D call uncertain. V was shortened by 4 bases and J by 2 bases, with 7 bases between the two germline ends. This CDR3 contains 14 residues. Germline V gene sequence: CDR1 KGHDR, CDR2 SFDVKD. CDR3 nucleotides: TGTGCCACCAGTGAAGGTTCTAACACCGGGGAGCTGTTTTTT. Its translation: CATSEGSNTGELFF.

V gene TRBV2 combines with J gene TRBJ1-2; no reliable D call. Germline V gene data show CDR1 as SNHLY and CDR2 as FYNNEI. V lost 4 bases to trimming and J lost 5 bases, with 14 bases between them. The CDR3 has 14 amino acids. CDR3 protein: CASSAGRERYGYTF. CDR3 in DNA: TGTGCCAGCAGTGCGGGGAGGGAAAGGTATGGCTACACCTTC.

This chain uses TRBV3-1 (or the pseudogene TRBV3-2) with TRBJ1-4; TRBD1 might be the D (5 bases). The germline V gene encodes CDR1 LGHDT and CDR2 YNNKEL (reference sequence). Trimming removed 4 bases from V and 3 bases from J, with 9 bases in between. The CDR3 spans 14 residues. This chain's CDR3 is CASSPGTANEKLFF. The CDR3 DNA sequence: TGTGCCAGCAGCCCCGGGACGGCTAATGAAAAACTGTTTTTT.

This clone was seen once. Mismatch with germline at one junction end may stem from a read error. The chain recombines TRBV7-8 with TRBJ1-1; a weak D match, TRBD1 (5 bases). Germline CDR1 and CDR2: SGHVS and FQNEAQ. The CDR3 runs 13 residues. In DNA form, the CDR3 reads TGTGCCAGCAGCCGGGACTTGGGCTGGGAGTTGGTCTTT. Protein sequence: CASSRDLGWELVF.

The chain is built from TRBV29-1 and TRBJ2-2; 10 bases fit TRBD1. The germline V gene has CDR1 SQVTM and CDR2 ANQGSEA. V was pared by 7 bases and J by 6 bases, with 5 bases of the junction left unmatched. This CDR3 spans 13 amino acids. The CDR3 nucleotides read TGCAGCGGGCGGACAGGGGGGGCCGGGGAGCTGTTTTTT. It specifies CSGRTGGAGELFF.

The CDR3 region has the DNA TGTGCCAGCAGTGGGACAGACACCGGGGAGCTGTTTTTT. As protein: CASSGTDTGELFF. The V call is TRBV2, the J call TRBJ2-2, with a tentative D call TRBD1 (6 bases). CDR3 length: 13 amino acids. Looked up from germline, CDR1 is SNHLY and CDR2 is FYNNEI. V was clipped by 4 bases and J by 3 bases, with 6 bases between them. Filled out from reference TRBV2 and TRBJ2-2, the complete variable domain reads EPEVTQTPSHQVTQMGQEVILRCVPISNHLYFYWYRQILGQKVEFLVSFYNNEISEKSEIFDDQFSVERPDGSNFTLKIRSTKLEDSAMYFCASSGTDTGELFFGEGSRLTVL.

This clone was picked up a small number of times. The chain links TRBV7-8 to TRBJ1-6; TRBD1 agrees at 8 bases. The germline V gene encodes CDR1 SGHVS and CDR2 FQNEAQ. The V segment lost 3 bases and the J segment 8 bases; nucleotides outside the gene matches: 6. The CDR3 runs 15 residues. CDR3: CASSFFAGGDSPLHF. The CDR3 DNA reads as TGTGCCAGCAGCTTTTTTGCAGGGGGCGATTCACCCCTCCACTTT.

The chain joins TRBV5-1 to TRBJ1-2, with TRBD1 matching over 8 bases. The CDR3 has 14 residues. V gave up 7 bases and J gave up 8 bases; unmatched junction bases: 13. The V gene's germline CDR1 is SGHRS and CDR2 YFSETQ. For the CDR3, the DNA is TGCGCCAGCGGAAGAACACCAGGGGGCGACGGCTACACCTTC. Encoded protein: CASGRTPGGDGYTF.

The genes are TRBV28 and TRBJ1-2, with 7 bases aligning to TRBD1. The CDR3 runs 13 residues. Trimming cost V 3 bases and J 10 bases; bases outside gene matches: 8. The germline CDR1 and CDR2 sequences are MDHEN and SYDVKM. This CDR3 is CASSLSDRAIYTF. Here the CDR3 DNA reads TGTGCCAGCAGTTTGAGCGACAGGGCGATCTACACCTTC.

This clone was recorded once. The J gene is TRBJ1-5, the V gene TRBV5-6; possible D gene TRBD1, 5 bases. The V and J ends lost 1 base and 2 bases respectively, with 16 bases between them. The CDR3 runs to 17 residues. CDR1 and CDR2 (germline): SGHDT, YYEEEE. In nucleotides, the CDR3 is TGTGCCAGCAGCTTGTGGGAGGGGAGCCTTGGCAATCAGCCCCAGCATTTT. It yields the protein CASSLWEGSLGNQPQHF.

The gene calls are TRBV27 and TRBJ1-5; D unclear. The V gene's germline CDR1 is MNHEY and CDR2 SMNVEV (reference sequence). Trimming removed 5 bases at V and 1 base at J, with 12 bases between. This CDR3 comprises 15 residues. CDR3 region: CASSPLLYSNQPQHF. In nucleotides, the CDR3 is TGTGCCAGCAGTCCCCTCCTGTACAGCAATCAGCCCCAGCATTTT.

This chain uses TRBV5-1 with TRBJ2-1; D may correspond to TRBD1 or TRBD2 (5 bases each). CDR1 is SGHRS, CDR2 YFSETQ, per germline. The CDR3 is 13 amino acids. The V and J ends lost 3 bases and 4 bases respectively, with 8 bases between them. The CDR3 sequence: CASSSGPYNEQFF. CDR3 nucleotides: TGCGCCAGCAGCTCGGGACCTTACAATGAGCAGTTCTTC.

The chain joins TRBV5-1 to TRBJ1-2; no definite D call. Germline lookup yields CDR1 SGHRS and CDR2 YFSETQ. The CDR3 extends over 13 amino acids. The V gene lost 0 bases and the J gene lost 6 bases, with 9 bases spanning the gap. CDR3 in DNA: TGCGCCAGCAGCTTGGAAGTGGTCAATGGCTACACCTTC. Amino acid sequence: CASSLEVVNGYTF.

This chain links TRBV18 with TRBJ1-1; 8 nucleotides match TRBD1. V shed 3 bases and J 1 base; nucleotides not matched to a gene: 1. The CDR3 sequence is 14 residues long. The germline CDR1 and CDR2 sequences are KGHSH and LQKENI. The CDR3 nucleotides read TGTGCCAGCTCACCGCAGGGGGCGAACACTGAAGCTTTCTTT. This encodes CASSPQGANTEAFF.

This sequence joins TRBV7-2 and TRBJ2-1, with 7 bases matching TRBD1. The CDR3 totals 15 residues. CDR1 is SGHTA, CDR2 FQGNSA, per germline. J lost 12 bases, V lost 3 bases, and 14 bases had no gene match. Here the CDR3 reads CASSLTTGASRGQFF. The CDR3 region has the DNA TGTGCCAGCAGCTTGACTACAGGGGCCAGCCGAGGGCAGTTCTTC.

The gene calls are TRBV6-5 and TRBJ1-6, with D perhaps TRBD1 (5 bases). CDR1 and CDR2 (germline): MNHEY, SVGAGI. The V end lost 5 bases, the J end lost 9 bases, and 11 bases lay between the germline ends. The CDR3 loop spans 13 amino acids. The CDR3 coding sequence is TGTGCCAGCAGTATCCCCGACAGTTCACCCCTCCACTTT. It specifies CASSIPDSSPLHF.

V and J are TRBV19 and TRBJ1-2; D is uncertain. The CDR3 covers 14 residues. The V end lost 4 bases, the J end lost 4 bases, and 13 bases lay between the germline ends. Looked up from germline, CDR1 is LNHDA and CDR2 is SQIVND (reference sequence). The CDR3 DNA reads as TGTGCCAGTAGTACCCGCCCAGCCCCCTATGGCTACACCTTC. It encodes CASSTRPAPYGYTF. The full variable domain, with the rest looked up from reference TRBV19 and TRBJ1-2, is DGGITQSPKYLFRKEGQNVTLSCEQNLNHDAMYWYRQDPGQGLRLIYYSQIVNDFQKGDIAEGYSVSREKKESFPLTVTSAQKNPTAFYLCASSTRPAPYGYTFGSGTRLTVV.

The gene calls are TRBV2 and TRBJ1-5, with D uncertain. V gave up 3 bases and J gave up 7 bases, with 13 bases separating them. This CDR3 contains 14 residues. Per the germline V gene, CDR1 is SNHLY and CDR2 is FYNNEI. CDR3: CASSEMSGGQPQHF. The CDR3 DNA follows: TGTGCCAGCAGTGAGATGTCGGGTGGACAGCCCCAGCATTTT.

Only a few counts were recorded for this clone. This sequence joins TRBV7-9 and TRBJ2-3, with D tentatively TRBD2 (6 bases). V gave up 0 bases and J gave up 2 bases, with 15 bases separating them. The CDR3 contains 17 residues. CDR1 and CDR2 (germline): SEHNR, FQNEAQ (reference sequence). CDR3 residues: CASSLARYRRDTDTQYF. The CDR3 DNA follows: TGTGCCAGCAGCTTAGCGCGGTATAGGAGGGACACAGATACGCAGTATTTT.

This clone occurred once. This chain joins TRBV18 and TRBJ2-5; D unclear. CDR3 length: 12 residues. V shed 6 bases and J shed 4 bases, with 9 bases lying between them. Germline CDR1 reads KGHSH; CDR2 reads LQKENI. The CDR3 DNA is TGTGCCAGCTCCCCTAGTCGAGAGACCCAGTACTTC. This gives the protein CASSPSRETQYF. Complete variable domain (other parts from reference TRBV18 and TRBJ2-5): NAGVMQNPRHLVRRRGQEARLRCSPMKGHSHVYWYRQLPEEGLKFMVYLQKENIIDESGMPKERFSAEFPKEGPSILRIQQVVRGDSAAYFCASSPSRETQYFGPGTRLLVL.

This clone showed up just a few times. The CDR3 is CASSALDTQYF. The CDR3 DNA reads TGTGCCAGCAGTGCATTGGATACGCAGTATTTT. V is TRBV6-1 and J is TRBJ2-3; no clear D gene. V lost 4 bases to trimming and J lost 6 bases, with 5 bases between them. CDR1 is MNHNS and CDR2 is SASEGT in the germline V gene. CDR3 length: 11 residues.

A single count supports this clone. The rearrangement links TRBV3-1 (or the pseudogene TRBV3-2) to TRBJ2-7; possibly TRBD1 for D (6 bases). The CDR3 has 15 amino acids. Per the germline V gene, CDR1 is LGHDT and CDR2 is YNNKEL (reference sequence). V was clipped by 1 base and J by 4 bases, with 14 bases between them. CDR3 nucleotides: TGTGCCAGCAGCCAAGGCGCAGGGGCGCCTTACGAGCAGTACTTC. Translation gives CASSQGAGAPYEQYF.

The chain uses TRBV19 and TRBJ2-3; no reliable D call. The ends were cut back, 2 bases at V and 4 bases at J, with 4 bases in the middle. CDR1 and CDR2 (germline): LNHDA, SQIVND (reference sequence). This CDR3 has 12 amino acids. The CDR3 DNA reads TGTGCCAGTAGTATATTGCCAGATACGCAGTATTTT. Its translation is CASSILPDTQYF.

The rearrangement joins TRBV5-1 to TRBJ1-4; possibly TRBD1 for D (5 bases). Trimming took 1 base from V and 7 from J, leaving 14 bases between them. The germline CDR1 and CDR2 sequences are SGHRS and YFSETQ. This CDR3 region has 15 residues. Written as DNA, the CDR3 is TGCGCCAGCAGCTTGAGTCAGGGCGGGAGTGAAAAACTGTTTTTT. Protein sequence: CASSLSQGGSEKLFF.

For the CDR3, the DNA is TGTGCCAGCAGTTCGACAGCCTACGAGCAGTACGTC. This encodes CASSSTAYEQYV. The chain employs TRBV6-2 or TRBV6-3 and TRBJ2-7, with TRBD1 as a possible D gene (5 bases). CDR3 length: 12 amino acids. V lost 4 bases and J lost 2, with 6 bases in between. The germline gives CDR1 MNHEY, CDR2 SVGEGT.

This chain links TRBV2 with TRBJ2-5, with D possibly being TRBD1 (6 bases). CDR3 length: 15 amino acids. Trimming pared 2 bases from V and 1 base from J, leaving 11 bases between. Germline V gene data show CDR1 as SNHLY and CDR2 as FYNNEI. The CDR3 bases are TGTGCCAGCAGTGAACAGGGGACCGGCCAAGAGACCCAGTACTTC. Translation: CASSEQGTGQETQYF.